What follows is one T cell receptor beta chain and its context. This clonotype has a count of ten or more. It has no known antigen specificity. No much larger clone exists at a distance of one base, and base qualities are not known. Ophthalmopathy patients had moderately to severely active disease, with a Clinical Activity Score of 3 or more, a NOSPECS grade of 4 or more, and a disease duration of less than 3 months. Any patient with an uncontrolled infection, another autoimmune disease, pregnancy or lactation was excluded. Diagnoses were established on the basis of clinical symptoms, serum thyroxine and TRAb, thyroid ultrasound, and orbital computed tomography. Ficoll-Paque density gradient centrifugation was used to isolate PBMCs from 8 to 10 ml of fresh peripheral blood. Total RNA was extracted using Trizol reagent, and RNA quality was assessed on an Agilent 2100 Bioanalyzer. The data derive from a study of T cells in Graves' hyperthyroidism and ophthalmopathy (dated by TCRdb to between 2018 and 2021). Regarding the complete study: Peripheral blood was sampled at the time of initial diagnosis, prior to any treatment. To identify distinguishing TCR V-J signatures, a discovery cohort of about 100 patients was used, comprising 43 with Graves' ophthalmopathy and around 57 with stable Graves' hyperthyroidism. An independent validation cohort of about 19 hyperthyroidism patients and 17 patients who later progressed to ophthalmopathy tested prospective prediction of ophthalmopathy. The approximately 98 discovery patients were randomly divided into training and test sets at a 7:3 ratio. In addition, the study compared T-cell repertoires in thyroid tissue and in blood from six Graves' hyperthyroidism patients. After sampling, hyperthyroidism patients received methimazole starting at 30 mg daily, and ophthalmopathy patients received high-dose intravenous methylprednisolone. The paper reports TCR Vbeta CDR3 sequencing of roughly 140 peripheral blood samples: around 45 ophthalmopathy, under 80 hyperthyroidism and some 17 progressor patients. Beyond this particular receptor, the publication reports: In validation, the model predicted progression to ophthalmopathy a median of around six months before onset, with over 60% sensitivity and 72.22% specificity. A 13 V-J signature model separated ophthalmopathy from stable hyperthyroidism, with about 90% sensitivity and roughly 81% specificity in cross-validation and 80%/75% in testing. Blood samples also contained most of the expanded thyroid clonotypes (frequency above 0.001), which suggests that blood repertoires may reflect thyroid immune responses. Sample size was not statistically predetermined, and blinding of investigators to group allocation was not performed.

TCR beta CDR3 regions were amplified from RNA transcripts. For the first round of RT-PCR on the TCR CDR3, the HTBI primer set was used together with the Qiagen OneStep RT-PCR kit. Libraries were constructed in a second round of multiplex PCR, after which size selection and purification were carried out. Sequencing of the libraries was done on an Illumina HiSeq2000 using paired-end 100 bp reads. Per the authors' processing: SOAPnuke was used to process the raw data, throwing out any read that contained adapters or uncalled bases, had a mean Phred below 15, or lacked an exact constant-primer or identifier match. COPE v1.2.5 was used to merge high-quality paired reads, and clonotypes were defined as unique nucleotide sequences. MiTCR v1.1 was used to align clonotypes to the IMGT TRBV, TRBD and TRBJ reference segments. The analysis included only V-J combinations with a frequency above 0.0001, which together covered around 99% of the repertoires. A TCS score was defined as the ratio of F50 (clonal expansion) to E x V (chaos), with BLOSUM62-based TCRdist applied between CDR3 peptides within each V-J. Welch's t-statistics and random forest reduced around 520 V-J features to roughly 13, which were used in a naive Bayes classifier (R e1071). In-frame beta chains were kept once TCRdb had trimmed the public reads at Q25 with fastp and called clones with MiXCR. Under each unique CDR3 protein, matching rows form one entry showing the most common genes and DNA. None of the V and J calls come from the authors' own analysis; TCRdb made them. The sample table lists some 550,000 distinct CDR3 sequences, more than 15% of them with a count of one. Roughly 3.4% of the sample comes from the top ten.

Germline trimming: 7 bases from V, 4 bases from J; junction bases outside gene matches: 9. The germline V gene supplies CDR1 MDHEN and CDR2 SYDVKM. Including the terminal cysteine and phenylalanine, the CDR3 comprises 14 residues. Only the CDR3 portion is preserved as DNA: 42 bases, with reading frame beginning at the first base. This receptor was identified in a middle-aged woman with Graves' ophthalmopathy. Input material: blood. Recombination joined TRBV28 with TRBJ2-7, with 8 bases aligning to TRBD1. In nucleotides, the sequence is TGTGCCAGCAAGGGGGCAGGGGGCGTTTACGAGCAGTACTTC. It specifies CASKGAGGVYEQYF.